This is a list of T cell receptor beta chains from one sample in a study of identical twins. TCRdb itself ran the 5' RACE reads through MiXCR, one entry per CDR3 protein. The top ten hold about 5.6% of the sample, which has 250,000 or so distinct CDR3 sequences, approximately 7.3% seen once. These data were also filed under a second study, of yellow fever vaccine responses in identical twins.

The sequencing input was CD8+ T cells sorted from blood. These receptor sequences come from a woman aged 18-29 years in good health. Both conserved end residues are part of each CDR3. The order of the fields is V gene, CDR3 length, D gene, J gene, clone size, CDR3 DNA, CDR3 protein. The D gene is left open where the match is weak. Clone sizes are given selectively: once, few, many, or a class where the clone is expanded.

V gene: TRBV6-1
CDR3 length: 15
D gene: .
J gene: TRBJ1-1
clone size: .
CDR3 DNA: TGTGCCAGCAGTGAAGCTTACAGGGTGAACACTGAAGCTTTCTTT
CDR3 protein: CASSEAYRVNTEAFF

V gene: TRBV2
CDR3 length: 13
D gene: .
J gene: TRBJ2-5
clone size: few
CDR3 DNA: TGTGCCAGCTGGAAGGATAGGGAAGAGACCCAGTACTTC
CDR3 protein: CASWKDREETQYF

V gene: TRBV7-9
CDR3 length: 12
D gene: .
J gene: TRBJ2-5
clone size: .
CDR3 DNA: TGTGCCAGCATAGGGGGGTCAGAGACCCAGTACTTC
CDR3 protein: CASIGGSETQYF

V gene: TRBV4-1
CDR3 length: 17
D gene: .
J gene: TRBJ1-5
clone size: many
CDR3 DNA: TGCGCCAGCAGCCAAGACTCCGGACAGAACCCAAATCAGCCCCAGCATTTT
CDR3 protein: CASSQDSGQNPNQPQHF

V gene: TRBV12-3/TRBV12-4
CDR3 length: 15
D gene: TRBD2
J gene: TRBJ2-3
clone size: .
CDR3 DNA: TGTGCCAGCAGTGAGACTAGCGGGACCACAGATACGCAGTATTTT
CDR3 protein: CASSETSGTTDTQYF

V gene: TRBV6-1
CDR3 length: 15
D gene: .
J gene: TRBJ2-1
clone size: few
CDR3 DNA: TGTGCCACGGTCCTAGGGCGTGCTGGGGCCAATGAGCAGTTCTTC
CDR3 protein: CATVLGRAGANEQFF

V gene: TRBV5-1
CDR3 length: 13
D gene: .
J gene: TRBJ1-2
clone size: .
CDR3 DNA: TGCGCCAGCAGCTCCGGACACCCCTATGGCTACACCTTC
CDR3 protein: CASSSGHPYGYTF

V gene: TRBV14
CDR3 length: 13
D gene: .
J gene: TRBJ1-1
clone size: few
CDR3 DNA: TGTGCCAGCAGCCAAAATTATAACACTGAAGCTTTCTTT
CDR3 protein: CASSQNYNTEAFF

V gene: TRBV29-1
CDR3 length: 16
D gene: TRBD2
J gene: TRBJ2-1
clone size: many
CDR3 DNA: TGCAGCGTTGCGATTAGCGGGAGACCCTCCTACAATGAGCAGTTCTTC
CDR3 protein: CSVAISGRPSYNEQFF

V gene: TRBV3-1
CDR3 length: 16
D gene: TRBD2
J gene: TRBJ2-3
clone size: many
CDR3 DNA: TGTGCCAGCAGCCAAGATCAATGGGCGGGGGGGCCGACGCAGTATTTT
CDR3 protein: CASSQDQWAGGPTQYF

V gene: TRBV7-9
CDR3 length: 12
D gene: .
J gene: TRBJ2-1
clone size: few
CDR3 DNA: TGTGCCAGCAGTGTTGGGGGAGGCGAGCAGTTCTTC
CDR3 protein: CASSVGGGEQFF

V gene: TRBV2
CDR3 length: 14
D gene: TRBD2
J gene: TRBJ2-2
clone size: few
CDR3 DNA: TGTGCCAGAAGAACCAGCGGGAGGAACGGGGAGCTGTTTTTT
CDR3 protein: CARRTSGRNGELFF

V gene: TRBV12-3/TRBV12-4
CDR3 length: 13
D gene: .
J gene: TRBJ2-4
clone size: many
CDR3 DNA: TGTGCCAGCAGTTCGGGGACAATGGACATTCAGTACTTC
CDR3 protein: CASSSGTMDIQYF

V gene: TRBV20-1
CDR3 length: 15
D gene: .
J gene: TRBJ2-7
clone size: few
CDR3 DNA: TGCAGTGCTAGAGATCTTGAGGAGGGTTCCTACGAGCAGTACTTC
CDR3 protein: CSARDLEEGSYEQYF

V gene: TRBV4-1
CDR3 length: 16
D gene: .
J gene: TRBJ2-7
clone size: .
CDR3 DNA: TGCGCCAGCAGTGAACGAACAGGGCCCAACTCCTACGAGCAGTACTTC
CDR3 protein: CASSERTGPNSYEQYF

V gene: TRBV7-9
CDR3 length: 16
D gene: TRBD1
J gene: TRBJ2-7
clone size: few
CDR3 DNA: TGTGCCAGCAGCCCAGGACAGGGGTCCAGCTCCTACGAGCAGTACTTC
CDR3 protein: CASSPGQGSSSYEQYF

V gene: TRBV2
CDR3 length: 13
D gene: .
J gene: TRBJ2-1
clone size: .
CDR3 DNA: TGTGCCAGCAGTGCGGGACCTTTCGATGAGCAGTTCTTC
CDR3 protein: CASSAGPFDEQFF

V gene: TRBV11-2
CDR3 length: 14
D gene: TRBD1
J gene: TRBJ1-4
clone size: .
CDR3 DNA: TGTGCCAGCAGCCCCACAGGGGTACAAGAAAAACTGTTTTTT
CDR3 protein: CASSPTGVQEKLFF

V gene: TRBV12-3/TRBV12-4
CDR3 length: 15
D gene: TRBD1
J gene: TRBJ2-1
clone size: .
CDR3 DNA: TGTGCCAGCAGTCTGGCTCCGTTACCGGGACAGGGACAGTTCTTC
CDR3 protein: CASSLAPLPGQGQFF

V gene: TRBV11-1
CDR3 length: 18
D gene: TRBD2
J gene: TRBJ2-1
clone size: .
CDR3 DNA: TGTGCCAGCAGCCCCCGTATTGCTAGCGGGAGGGCCCTCGATGAGCAGTTCTTC
CDR3 protein: CASSPRIASGRALDEQFF

V gene: TRBV4-1
CDR3 length: 13
D gene: .
J gene: TRBJ2-7
clone size: few
CDR3 DNA: TGCGCCAGCAGCCAGCCGGGACTGTCCGAGCAGTACTTC
CDR3 protein: CASSQPGLSEQYF

V gene: TRBV3-1
CDR3 length: 11
D gene: .
J gene: TRBJ2-1
clone size: many
CDR3 DNA: TGCGCCAGCAGCCAGGGGAATGAGCAGTTCTTC
CDR3 protein: CASSQGNEQFF

V gene: TRBV5-1
CDR3 length: 16
D gene: .
J gene: TRBJ2-3
clone size: few
CDR3 DNA: TGCGCCAGCAGCTTTTTCGGCGGGGGCATTAAAGATACGCAGTATTTT
CDR3 protein: CASSFFGGGIKDTQYF

V gene: TRBV7-6
CDR3 length: 14
D gene: .
J gene: TRBJ2-2
clone size: many
CDR3 DNA: TGTGCCAGCAGCTTAGGGGTTGAGTCCGGGGAGCTGTTTTTT
CDR3 protein: CASSLGVESGELFF